This T cell receptor (beta chain) was recorded in a study of blood T cell repertoires in COVID-19. The germline gives CDR1 SNHLY, CDR2 FYNNEI. The CDR3 is made up of 14 amino acids. With 8 bases removed from V and 2 bases from J, the gap between germline ends came to 13 bases. Clones were read by immunoSEQ multiplex PCR, and TCRdb kept only the in-frame ones, dropping some. The sample has 180,000 or so clones, about 85% seen once. Sequenced sample: peripheral blood. This receptor was identified in a woman in her sixties with acute or convalescent COVID-19. The genes are TRBV2 and TRBJ2-1; D gene unclear. This CDR3 is CASGRVIAYNEQFF. CDR3 in DNA: TGTGCCAGCGGTCGGGTGATCGCCTACAATGAGCAGTTCTTC.